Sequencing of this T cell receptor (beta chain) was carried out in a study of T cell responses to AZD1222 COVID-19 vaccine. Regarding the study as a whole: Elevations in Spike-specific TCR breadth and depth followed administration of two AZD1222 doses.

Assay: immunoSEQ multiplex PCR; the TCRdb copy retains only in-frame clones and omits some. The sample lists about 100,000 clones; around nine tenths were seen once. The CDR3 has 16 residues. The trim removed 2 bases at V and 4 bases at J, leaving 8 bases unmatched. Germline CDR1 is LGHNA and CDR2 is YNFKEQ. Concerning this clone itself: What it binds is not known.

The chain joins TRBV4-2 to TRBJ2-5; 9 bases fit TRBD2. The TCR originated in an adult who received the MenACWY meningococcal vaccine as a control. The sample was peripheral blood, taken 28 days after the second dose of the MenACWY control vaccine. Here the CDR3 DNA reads TGTGCCAGCAGCCAACTTGGGCGGGGGGGCAGAGAGACCCAGTACTTC. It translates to CASSQLGRGGRETQYF.